This T cell receptor (beta chain) is drawn from a study of blood T cell repertoires in COVID-19. Data came from immunoSEQ multiplex PCR; TCRdb stores just in-frame clones and leaves some out. Altogether 100,000 to 150,000 clones are present, about 88% being singletons, with the ten largest covering 2% to 3%. The CDR3 is made up of 15 amino acids. Trimming at V came to 2 bases and at J to 7 bases, leaving 9 bases not matched to a gene. Germline CDR1 and CDR2: SGHKS and YYEKEE (reference sequence). V and J are TRBV5-5 and TRBJ2-1, with 7 bases fitting TRBD2. The receptor was derived from a man aged 35 to 55 with acute COVID-19. Sequencing was performed on PBMCs or T cells enriched from blood (not recorded which). The CDR3 DNA follows: TGTGCCAGCAGCTTCTTGGGCGGGAGAGGGAATGAGCAGTTCTTC. As protein: CASSFLGGRGNEQFF.